This TCR beta chain emerged from a study of T cells in localized non-small cell lung cancer. Whole-study results and caveats: Uninvolved adjacent lung showed the highest T cell clonality, exceeding tumor. Heterogeneity stays possible, as sequencing covered only one tumor region. Higher T cell density in the blood was associated with longer overall survival, whereas higher adjacent-lung clonality associated with shorter survival.

Regarding this clone: Its specificity is not known.

TCRdb keeps only in-frame clones here, not all; method: immunoSEQ multiplex PCR. The table records more than 1,500 clones, 20% to 25% of them present only once. CDR1 is MNHGY and CDR2 is SAAAGT in the germline V gene. The CDR3 runs to 19 residues. V shed 4 bases, J shed 0 bases, and the junction held 11 bases outside the gene matches. Free of atypia, the adjacent lung was collected at least 2 cm away from the tumor margin. The starting material was normal lung tissue next to the tumor, obtained before any cancer treatment. The J gene is TRBJ2-1, the V gene TRBV6-8, with 11 positions matching TRBD2. The clonotype comes from a woman between 40 and 69 years old with stage III squamous cell lung carcinoma. The CDR3 sequence is CASSSPRISGRASYNEQFF. The CDR3 bases are TGTGCCAGCAGTTCCCCACGAATTAGCGGGAGGGCCTCCTACAATGAGCAGTTCTTC.